This T cell receptor (beta chain) was sequenced during a study of response to subunit inactivated influenza vaccine. The study's findings and limits: Authors suggested that a seasonal influenza vaccination recruits few new T cells each time.

V lost 0 bases and J lost 8, with 10 bases in between. CDR1 is KGHDR and CDR2 is SFDVKD in the germline V gene. There are 14 residues in the CDR3. TCRdb processed the RT-PCR reads anew with MiXCR; each CDR3 protein has one entry. Of 400,000 to 650,000 distinct CDR3 sequences detected, around 7.7% appear once; the ten largest clones hold around 13%. This clonotype was found many times. Its antigen is unknown. The chain has TRBV24-1 and TRBJ2-1; D is perhaps TRBD1 (5 bases). Sequences were derived from PBMCs from blood, sampled about 24 months after vaccination. The sequence was obtained from a man between 50 and 70 years old who received an inactivated influenza vaccine. The chain's CDR3 is CATSDLQGADEQFF. DNA for the CDR3: TGTGCCACCAGTGATTTGCAGGGCGCGGATGAGCAGTTCTTC.